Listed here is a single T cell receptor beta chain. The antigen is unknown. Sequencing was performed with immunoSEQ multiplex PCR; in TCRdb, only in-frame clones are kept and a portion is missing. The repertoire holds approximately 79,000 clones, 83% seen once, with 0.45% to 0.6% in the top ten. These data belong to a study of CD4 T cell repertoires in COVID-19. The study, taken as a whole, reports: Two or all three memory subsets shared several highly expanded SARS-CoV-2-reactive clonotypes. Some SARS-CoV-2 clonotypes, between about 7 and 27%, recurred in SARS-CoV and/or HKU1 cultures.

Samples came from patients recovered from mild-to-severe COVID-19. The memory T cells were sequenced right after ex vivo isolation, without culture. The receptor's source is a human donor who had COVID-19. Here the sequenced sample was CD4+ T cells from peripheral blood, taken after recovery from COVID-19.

The CDR3: CASSPQHRGSTEAFF. In DNA form, the CDR3 reads TGTGCCAGCTCACCACAGCACAGGGGGAGTACTGAAGCTTTCTTT. The chain has TRBV18 and TRBJ1-1, with TRBD1 identical over 8 bases. The germline V gene encodes CDR1 KGHSH and CDR2 LQKENI. This CDR3 has 15 amino acids. V lost 1 base to trimming and J lost 5 bases; unmatched junction nucleotides: 6. Full variable domain (outside the CDR3, taken from reference TRBV18 and TRBJ1-1): NAGVMQNPRHLVRRRGQEARLRCSPMKGHSHVYWYRQLPEEGLKFMVYLQKENIIDESGMPKERFSAEFPKEGPSILRIQQVVRGDSAAYFCASSPQHRGSTEAFFGQGTRLTVV.